This TCR beta chain was sequenced in a study of vaccination and CD4 T cells after COVID-19. CD4+ T cells that had been cultured provided DNA sequenced with the Oncomine TCR Beta short-read assay. TCRdb reanalysed the PCR reads using MiXCR and keeps one entry per CDR3 protein. The sample yields around 20,000 distinct CDR3 sequences, around 45% seen once. V lost 5 bases and J 0 bases, leaving 14 bases between the germline ends. Germline V gives CDR1 SGHTA, CDR2 FQGTGA. The CDR3 has 15 amino acids. As regards this clonotype: Antigen specificity is unknown.

The treatment was: roughly 11-day PBMC culture with coronavirus spike peptide pools or control peptides (ViraFEST assay). The sequenced material came from CD4+ T cells from blood, cultured in vitro. The sequence was collected from a human donor who had recovered from COVID-19. This chain links TRBV7-3 with TRBJ2-7, with TRBD2 as a possible D gene (5 bases). CDR3 bases: TGTGCCAGCAGCCCCGGCTTGGGGAGCTCCTACGAGCAGTACTTC. This translates into CASSPGLGSSYEQYF.